This T cell receptor beta chain was identified in a study of beta chain features in type 1 diabetes. As regards this clone: The antigen is undetermined.

The study's findings and limits: In all four CD4+ subsets, TCRB CDR3 length was significantly, moderately reduced in type 1 diabetes. The naive, central memory and Treg TCRB repertoires looked more alike in patients than they did in healthy donors. HLA effects on TCRB rearrangement stayed unresolved here. Cells with high TCR expression could be over-represented by cDNA sequencing. Insertions at VDJ junctions were less frequent in type 1 diabetes patients. These patients also deleted more nucleotides at the same junctions.

TCRB transcripts that were expressed got sequenced, as all of the isolated RNA had been reverse transcribed. Libraries were prepared by immunoSEQ multiplex PCR; TCRdb keeps only in-frame clonotypes and omits some of them. The data hold about 150,000 clones, with about 13% observed a single time. CDR1 and CDR2 from the germline V gene are MNHNS and SASEGT. The CDR3 is 14 amino acids. V was clipped by 7 bases and J by 5 bases; unmatched bases: 8. The sample comprised central memory CD4+ T cells from blood. The rearrangement joins TRBV6-1 to TRBJ2-7; TRBD1 matches at 10 bases. The sequence came from a man aged 18 to 30 with type 1 diabetes. Here the CDR3 reads CASMRDRGWDEQYF. The CDR3 coding sequence is TGTGCCAGCATGAGGGACAGGGGCTGGGACGAGCAGTACTTC.